The source of this TCR beta chain is a study of T cell changes during pregnancy in multiple sclerosis. Germline CDR1 reads MNHNY; CDR2 reads SVGAGI (reference sequence). The CDR3 sequence is 15 residues long. The ends lost 7 bases at V and 5 bases at J; junction bases unmatched: 10. Assay: immunoSEQ multiplex PCR; the TCRdb copy retains only in-frame clones and omits some. This table has approximately 88,000 clones, just under 95% appearing once. J is TRBJ1-1 and V is TRBV6-6; 10 nucleotides match TRBD1. The sample here was peripheral blood, taken in the third trimester of pregnancy. The origin of this receptor is a female donor with multiple sclerosis, enrolled in a pregnancy study. This CDR3 is CASTTGTGVRTEAFF. The CDR3 DNA reads TGTGCCAGCACCACCGGGACAGGGGTACGGACTGAAGCTTTCTTT.